This TCR beta chain was identified during a study of blood T cells in healthy people across ages. As regards this clonotype: What it recognizes is unknown.

Regarding the study as a whole: Getting older went along with TCR beta diversity per million T cells dropping roughly linearly. Both naive CD4+ cell counts and diversity were greater in long-lived donors than in aged donors.

Then a second PCR, running roughly 6 to 12 cycles, was carried out with a sample-barcoded 5' primer and a J-beta primer mix. TCRdb re-derived calls from the 5' RACE reads in MiXCR, one entry per CDR3 protein. In the table there are about 770,000 distinct CDR3 sequences, around two fifths of which are singletons. With 6 bases clipped from V and 11 bases from J, the junction kept 7 bases outside the gene matches. This CDR3 has 12 residues. PBMCs, at least 6.5 million per sample, were isolated. This sequence originates from a man between 60 and 70 years old in good health. V and J are TRBV12-3 or TRBV12-4 and TRBJ2-5; 9 bases fit TRBD1. The source material was blood. For the CDR3, the DNA is TGTGCCAGCAGATACAGGGGGCCGGAGCAGTACTTC. Protein product: CASRYRGPEQYF.